Reported below is one TCR beta chain. This clonotype was seen a few times. What this receptor recognizes is not known. No base quality values were provided; no much bigger clone lies one nucleotide off. Including the terminal cysteine and phenylalanine, the CDR3 comprises 16 residues. The sequence is cut down to CDR3 DNA, 48 bases in frame from base 1. Compared with germline, V lacks 7 bases and J lacks 4 bases; bases without a gene match: 12. The germline V gene (reference sequence) supplies CDR1 LGHDT and CDR2 YNNKEL. The sample is drawn from a study of T cells in Graves' hyperthyroidism and ophthalmopathy (dated by TCRdb to between 2017 and 2020). Context from the whole study: Peripheral blood samples were taken at initial diagnosis, before any treatment was given. Prospective prediction of ophthalmopathy was tested in an independent validation cohort of approximately 19 hyperthyroidism patients and 15 to 17 patients who later progressed to ophthalmopathy. According to the paper, TCR Vbeta CDR3 sequencing was carried out on some 130 peripheral blood samples, which came from 40 to 45 ophthalmopathy, about 75 hyperthyroidism and roughly 17 progressor patients. After sampling, hyperthyroidism patients received methimazole starting at 30 mg daily, and ophthalmopathy patients received high-dose intravenous methylprednisolone. The study also compared thyroid tissue and blood T-cell repertoires from a handful of Graves' hyperthyroidism patients. The approximately 100 discovery patients were randomly divided into training and test sets at a 7:3 ratio. A discovery cohort of roughly 100 patients, roughly 43 with Graves' ophthalmopathy and 57 with stable Graves' hyperthyroidism, was used to find distinguishing TCR V-J signatures.

Study-level results and caveats: A model built on a 13 V-J signature distinguished ophthalmopathy from stable hyperthyroidism, reaching approximately 89% sensitivity and around 81% specificity in cross-validation and 80%/75% in testing. In validation, the model predicted progression to ophthalmopathy a median of 6.5 months before onset, with about 70% sensitivity and roughly 73% specificity. Most expanded thyroid clonotypes (frequency above 0.001) were also detected in blood, a finding suggesting that blood repertoires may reflect thyroid immune responses. Sample size was not statistically predetermined, and blinding of investigators to group allocation was not performed.

The TCR beta CDR3 regions were amplified from the RNA transcripts. The first round of RT-PCR for the TCR CDR3 was performed with the HTBI primer set and the Qiagen OneStep RT-PCR kit. A second multiplex PCR round built the libraries, followed by size selection and purification. Sequencing of the libraries was done on an Illumina HiSeq2000 using paired-end 100 bp reads. As for the original processing: SOAPnuke was used to process the raw data, with reads discarded if the reads contained adapters or uncalled bases, had a mean Phred below 15, or lacked an exact constant-primer or identifier match. COPE v1.2.5 was used to merge the high-quality paired reads, and each unique nucleotide sequence was defined as a clonotype. MiTCR v1.1 was used to align clonotypes to the IMGT TRBV, TRBD and TRBJ reference segments. Only V-J combinations with frequency above 0.0001, covering roughly 99% of repertoires, were analysed. The TCS score was defined as the ratio of F50 (clonal expansion) to E x V (chaos), calculated using BLOSUM62-based TCRdist between CDR3 peptides within each V-J. Welch's t-statistics and random forest reduced some 510 V-J features to 13, which were used in a naive Bayes classifier (R e1071). The raw public reads went through TCRdb reprocessing: fastp at Q25, MiXCR clone calling, in-frame beta chains kept. Under each unique CDR3 protein, matching rows form one entry showing the most common genes and DNA. Here the V and J calls rest on TCRdb's processing, not on the authors' analysis. For this sample the table gives 690,000 or so distinct CDR3 sequences, of which about 17% were detected only once. The ten most abundant clones make up 15% to 20% of the sample.

Hyperthyroidism patients were newly diagnosed, had a disease duration of under 2 months, and were aged 18 to 65 years. The study excluded patients with uncontrolled infections, other autoimmune diseases, pregnancy or lactation. Diagnoses were based on clinical symptoms, serum thyroxine and TRAb, thyroid ultrasound and orbital computed tomography. Blood from progressor patients was collected at the time of first diagnosis with hyperthyroidism, before any ophthalmopathy symptoms had appeared. PBMCs were separated from under 12 ml of fresh peripheral blood using Ficoll-Paque density gradient centrifugation. Progressor patients were initially diagnosed with Graves' hyperthyroidism and developed ophthalmopathy during follow-up. Trizol reagent was used to extract total RNA, and RNA quality was then checked on an Agilent 2100 Bioanalyzer.

The rearrangement combines TRBV3-1 with TRBJ2-1; TRBD2 fits 8 bases in the junction. This TCR was recovered from a woman aged 45-60 years with Graves' hyperthyroidism that later progressed to Graves' ophthalmopathy. Material for sequencing was blood. The nucleotides read TGTGCCAGCACGCCAGGCGGGGGGAGCTTATACAATGAGCAGTTCTTC. Its protein is CASTPGGGSLYNEQFF.